This T cell receptor beta chain was found in a study of neoadjuvant anti-PD-1 for oral cavity cancer. Sequenced by immunoSEQ multiplex PCR; TCRdb stores in-frame clones only, minus some. The top ten clones hold approximately 7.9% of a sample with thousands of clones, just under 60% of them seen once. The CDR3 runs to 14 residues. The germline CDR1 and CDR2 sequences are SEHNR and FQNEAQ (reference sequence). V lost 1 base to trimming and J lost 2 bases, with 8 bases between them. The source material was tumor tissue, sampled before nivolumab (anti-PD-1) treatment. V usage is TRBV7-9 and J usage is TRBJ2-5; D unresolved. The receptor's source is a person aged 35-79 years with oral cavity squamous cell carcinoma. This CDR3 is CASSLVGTQETQYF. The CDR3 nucleotides are TGTGCCAGCAGCTTAGTCGGCACGCAAGAGACCCAGTACTTC.